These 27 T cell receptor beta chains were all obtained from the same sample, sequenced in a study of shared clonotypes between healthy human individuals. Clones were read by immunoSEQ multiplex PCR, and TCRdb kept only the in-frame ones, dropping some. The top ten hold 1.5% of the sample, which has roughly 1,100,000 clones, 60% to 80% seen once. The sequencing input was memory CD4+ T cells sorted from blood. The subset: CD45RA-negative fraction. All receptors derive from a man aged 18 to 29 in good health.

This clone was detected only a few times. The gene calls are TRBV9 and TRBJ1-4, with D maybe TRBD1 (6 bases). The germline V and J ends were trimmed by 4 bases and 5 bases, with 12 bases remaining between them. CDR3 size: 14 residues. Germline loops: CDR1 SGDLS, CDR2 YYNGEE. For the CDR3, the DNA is TGTGCCAGCAGCCCAGGACAGCCAAATGAAAAACTGTTTTTT. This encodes CASSPGQPNEKLFF.

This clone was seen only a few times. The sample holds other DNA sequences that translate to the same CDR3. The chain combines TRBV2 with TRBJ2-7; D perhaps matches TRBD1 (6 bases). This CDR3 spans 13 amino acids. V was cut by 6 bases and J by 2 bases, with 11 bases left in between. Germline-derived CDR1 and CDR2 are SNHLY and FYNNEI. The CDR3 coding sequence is TGTGCCAGCAGCTCACAGGGCGCCTACGAGCAGTACTTC. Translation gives CASSSQGAYEQYF. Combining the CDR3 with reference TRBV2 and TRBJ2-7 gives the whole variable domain EPEVTQTPSHQVTQMGQEVILRCVPISNHLYFYWYRQILGQKVEFLVSFYNNEISEKSEIFDDQFSVERPDGSNFTLKIRSTKLEDSAMYFCASSSQGAYEQYFGPGTRLTVT.

The CDR3 region is CASSPGKGEQYF. CDR3 nucleotides: TGTGCCAGCTCACCTGGGAAGGGAGAGCAGTACTTC. This chain joins TRBV18 and TRBJ2-7, with D unclear. The germline V gene has CDR1 KGHSH and CDR2 LQKENI. V was shortened by 3 bases and J by 7 bases, with 10 bases between the two germline ends. The CDR3 has 12 amino acids.

This CDR3 is CASTPPHYNEQFF. The CDR3 coding sequence is TGTGCCAGCACCCCTCCCCACTACAATGAGCAGTTCTTC. The chain links TRBV25-1 to TRBJ2-1; no firm D call. Per the germline V gene, CDR1 is MGHDK and CDR2 is SYGVNS. The CDR3 spans 13 residues. Trimming pared 7 bases from V and 3 bases from J, leaving 10 bases between.

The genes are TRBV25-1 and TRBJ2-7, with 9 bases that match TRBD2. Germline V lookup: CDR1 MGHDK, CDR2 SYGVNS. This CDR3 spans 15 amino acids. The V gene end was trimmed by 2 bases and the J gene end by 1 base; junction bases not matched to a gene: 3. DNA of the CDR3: TGTGCCAGCAGTGAAGGGACTAGCCCATCCTACGAGCAGTACTTC. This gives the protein CASSEGTSPSYEQYF.

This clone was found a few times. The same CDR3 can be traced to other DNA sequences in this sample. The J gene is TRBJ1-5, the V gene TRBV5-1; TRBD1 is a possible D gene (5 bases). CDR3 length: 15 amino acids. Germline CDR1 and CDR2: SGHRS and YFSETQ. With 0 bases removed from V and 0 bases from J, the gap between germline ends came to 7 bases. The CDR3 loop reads CASSLGGDSNQPQHF. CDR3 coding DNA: TGCGCCAGCAGCTTGGGAGGGGATAGCAATCAGCCCCAGCATTTT.

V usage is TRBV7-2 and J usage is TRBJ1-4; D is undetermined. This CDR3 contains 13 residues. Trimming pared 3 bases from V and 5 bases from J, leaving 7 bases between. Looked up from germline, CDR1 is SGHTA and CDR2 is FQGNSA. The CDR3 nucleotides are TGTGCCAGCAGCTTTATGAGGAATGAAAAACTGTTTTTT. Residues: CASSFMRNEKLFF. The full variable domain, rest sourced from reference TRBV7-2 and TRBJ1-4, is GAGVSQSPSNKVTEKGKDVELRCDPISGHTALYWYRQSLGQGLEFLIYFQGNSAPDKSGLPSDRFSAERTGGSVSTLTIQRTQQEDSAVYLCASSFMRNEKLFFGSGTQLSVL.

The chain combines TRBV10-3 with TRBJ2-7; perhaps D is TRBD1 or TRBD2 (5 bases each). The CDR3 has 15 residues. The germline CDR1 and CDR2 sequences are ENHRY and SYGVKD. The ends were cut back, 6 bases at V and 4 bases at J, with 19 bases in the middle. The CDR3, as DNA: TGTGCCATCAGGGGGGAAGAGGGAGCGAGGTACGAGCAGTACTTC. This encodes CAIRGEEGARYEQYF.

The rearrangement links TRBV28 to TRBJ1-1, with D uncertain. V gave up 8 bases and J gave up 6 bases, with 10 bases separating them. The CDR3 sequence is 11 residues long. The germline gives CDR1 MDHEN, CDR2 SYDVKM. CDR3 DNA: TGTGCCAGCGGAGGGAGCTCTGAAGCTTTCTTT. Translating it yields CASGGSSEAFF.

The DNA for the CDR3 is TGTGCCAGCAGTAAACAGGGGACTACCTCTGGAAACACCATATATTTT. Its protein product is CASSKQGTTSGNTIYF. This chain joins TRBV9 and TRBJ1-3; 7 nucleotides match TRBD1. The junction had 8 bases not matched to a gene; V was cut back by 5 bases and J by 0 bases. Germline V gene data show CDR1 as SGDLS and CDR2 as YYNGEE. CDR3 length: 16 amino acids.

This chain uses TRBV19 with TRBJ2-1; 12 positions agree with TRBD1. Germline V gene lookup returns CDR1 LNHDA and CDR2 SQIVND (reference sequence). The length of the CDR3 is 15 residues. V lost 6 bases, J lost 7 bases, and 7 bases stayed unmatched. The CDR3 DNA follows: TGTGCCAGTAGCTCCGGGACAGGGGGCGCGAATGAGCAGTTCTTC. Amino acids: CASSSGTGGANEQFF. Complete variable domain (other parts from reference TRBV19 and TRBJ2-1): DGGITQSPKYLFRKEGQNVTLSCEQNLNHDAMYWYRQDPGQGLRLIYYSQIVNDFQKGDIAEGYSVSREKKESFPLTVTSAQKNPTAFYLCASSSGTGGANEQFFGPGTRLTVL.

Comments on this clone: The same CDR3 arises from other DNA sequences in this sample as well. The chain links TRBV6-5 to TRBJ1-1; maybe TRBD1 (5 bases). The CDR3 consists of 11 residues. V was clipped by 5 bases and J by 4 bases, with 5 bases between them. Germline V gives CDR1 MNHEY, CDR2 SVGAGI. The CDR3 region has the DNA TGTGCCAGCAGTACAGGCACTGAAGCTTTCTTT. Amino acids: CASSTGTEAFF.

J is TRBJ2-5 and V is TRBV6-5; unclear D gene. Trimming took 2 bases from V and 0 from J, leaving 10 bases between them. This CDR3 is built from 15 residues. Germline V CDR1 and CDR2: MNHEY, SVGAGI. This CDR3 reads CASSYLTRNQETQYF. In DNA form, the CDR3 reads TGTGCCAGCAGTTACCTTACAAGGAACCAAGAGACCCAGTACTTC.

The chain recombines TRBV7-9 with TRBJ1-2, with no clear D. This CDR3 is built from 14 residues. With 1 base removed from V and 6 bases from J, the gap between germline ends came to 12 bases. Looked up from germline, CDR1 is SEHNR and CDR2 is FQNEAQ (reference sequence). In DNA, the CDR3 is TGTGCCAGCAGCTTAGGCTCTGCCGGAGATGGCTACACCTTC. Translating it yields CASSLGSAGDGYTF.

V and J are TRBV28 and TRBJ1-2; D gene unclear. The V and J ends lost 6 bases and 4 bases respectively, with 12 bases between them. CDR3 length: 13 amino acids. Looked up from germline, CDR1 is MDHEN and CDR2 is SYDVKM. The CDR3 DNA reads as TGTGCCAGCAGCAAGGCGGGTGGCTATGGCTACACCTTC. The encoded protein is CASSKAGGYGYTF.

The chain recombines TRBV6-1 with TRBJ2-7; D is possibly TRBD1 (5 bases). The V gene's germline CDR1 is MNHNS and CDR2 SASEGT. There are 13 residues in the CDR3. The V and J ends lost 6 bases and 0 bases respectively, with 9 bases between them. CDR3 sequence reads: CASRTAHSYEQYF. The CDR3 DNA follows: TGTGCCAGCAGGACAGCACACTCCTACGAGCAGTACTTC.

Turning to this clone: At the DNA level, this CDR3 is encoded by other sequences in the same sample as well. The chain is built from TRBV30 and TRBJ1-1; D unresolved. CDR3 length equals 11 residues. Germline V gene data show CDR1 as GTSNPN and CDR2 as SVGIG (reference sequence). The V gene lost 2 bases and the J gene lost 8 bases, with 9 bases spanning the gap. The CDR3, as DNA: TGTGCCTGGAGTCCTACCAGGGAAGCTTTCTTT. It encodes CAWSPTREAFF.

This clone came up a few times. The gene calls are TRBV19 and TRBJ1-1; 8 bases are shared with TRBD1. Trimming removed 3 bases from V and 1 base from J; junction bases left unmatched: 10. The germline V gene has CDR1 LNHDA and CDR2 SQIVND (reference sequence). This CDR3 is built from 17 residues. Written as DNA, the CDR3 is TGTGCCAGTAGTATCCATACAGGGGGGAACAGGAACACTGAAGCTTTCTTT. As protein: CASSIHTGGNRNTEAFF. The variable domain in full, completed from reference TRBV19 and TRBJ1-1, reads DGGITQSPKYLFRKEGQNVTLSCEQNLNHDAMYWYRQDPGQGLRLIYYSQIVNDFQKGDIAEGYSVSREKKESFPLTVTSAQKNPTAFYLCASSIHTGGNRNTEAFFGQGTRLTVV.

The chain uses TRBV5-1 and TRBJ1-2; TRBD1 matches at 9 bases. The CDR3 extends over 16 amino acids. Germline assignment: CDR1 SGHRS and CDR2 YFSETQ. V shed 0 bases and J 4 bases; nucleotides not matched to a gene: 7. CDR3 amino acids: CASSLGTGQGGYGYTF. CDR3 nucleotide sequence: TGCGCCAGCAGCTTGGGGACGGGACAGGGAGGCTATGGCTACACCTTC.

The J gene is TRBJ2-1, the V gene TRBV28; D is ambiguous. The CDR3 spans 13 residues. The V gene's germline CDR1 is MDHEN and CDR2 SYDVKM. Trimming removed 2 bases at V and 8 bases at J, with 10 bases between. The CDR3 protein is CASSLSLLYEQFF. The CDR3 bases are TGTGCCAGCAGTTTAAGTTTGCTTTATGAGCAGTTCTTC.

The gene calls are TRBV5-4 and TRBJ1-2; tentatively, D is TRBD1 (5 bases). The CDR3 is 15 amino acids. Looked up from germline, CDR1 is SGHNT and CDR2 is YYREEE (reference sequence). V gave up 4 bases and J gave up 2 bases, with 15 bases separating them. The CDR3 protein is CASSLTGDVNYGYTF. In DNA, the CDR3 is TGTGCCAGCAGCCTTACAGGCGACGTCAACTATGGCTACACCTTC.

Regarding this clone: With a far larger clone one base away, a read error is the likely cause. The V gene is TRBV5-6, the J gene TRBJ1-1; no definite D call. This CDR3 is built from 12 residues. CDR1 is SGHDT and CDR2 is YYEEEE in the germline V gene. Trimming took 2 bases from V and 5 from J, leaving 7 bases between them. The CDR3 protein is CASSFDGTEAFF. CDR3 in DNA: TGTGCCAGCAGCTTTGATGGGACTGAAGCTTTCTTT.

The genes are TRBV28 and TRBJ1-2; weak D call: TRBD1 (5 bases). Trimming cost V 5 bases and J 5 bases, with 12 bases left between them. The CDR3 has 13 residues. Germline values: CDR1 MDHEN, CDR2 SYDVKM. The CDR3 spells CASSAPGTYGYTF. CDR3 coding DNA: TGTGCCAGCAGTGCCCCCGGGACGTATGGCTACACCTTC.

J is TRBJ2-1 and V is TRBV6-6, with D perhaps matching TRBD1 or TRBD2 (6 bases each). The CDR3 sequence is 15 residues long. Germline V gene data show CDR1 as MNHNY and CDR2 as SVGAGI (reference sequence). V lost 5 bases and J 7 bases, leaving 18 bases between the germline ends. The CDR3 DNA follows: TGTGCCAGCAGTGACCCAAAAACAGGGAGGAATGAGCAGTTCTTC. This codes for CASSDPKTGRNEQFF.

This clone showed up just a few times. CDR3 in DNA: TGTGCCTGGAGGAGAGGACAGGGCGGTGGCTACACCTTC. Translation: CAWRRGQGGGYTF. The chain joins TRBV30 to TRBJ1-2; 8 bases fit TRBD1. This CDR3 is built from 13 residues. Trimming removed 3 bases from V and 7 bases from J; junction bases left unmatched: 7. Germline V CDR1 and CDR2: GTSNPN, SVGIG (reference sequence).

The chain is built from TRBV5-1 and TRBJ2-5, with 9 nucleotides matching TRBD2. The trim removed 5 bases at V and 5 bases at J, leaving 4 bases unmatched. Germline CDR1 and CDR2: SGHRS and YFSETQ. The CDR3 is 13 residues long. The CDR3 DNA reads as TGCGCCAGCAGGACTAGCGGCTTTGAGACCCAGTACTTC. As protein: CASRTSGFETQYF. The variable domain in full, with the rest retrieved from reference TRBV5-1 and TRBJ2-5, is KAGVTQTPRYLIKTRGQQVTLSCSPISGHRSVSWYQQTPGQGLQFLFEYFSETQRNKGNFPGRFSGRQFSNSRSEMNVSTLELGDSALYLCASRTSGFETQYFGPGTRLLVL.

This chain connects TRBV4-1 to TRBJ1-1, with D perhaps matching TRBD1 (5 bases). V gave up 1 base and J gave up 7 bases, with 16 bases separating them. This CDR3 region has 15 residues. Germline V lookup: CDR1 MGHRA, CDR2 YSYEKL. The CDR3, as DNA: TGCGCCAGCAGCCAAGGGACTGGAGGGGCGGGTGAAGCTTTCTTT. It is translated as CASSQGTGGAGEAFF.